Shown below are 21 T cell receptor beta chains from a single sample sequenced in a study of T cells in Graves' hyperthyroidism and ophthalmopathy (dated by TCRdb to about 2019). Library preparation employed multiplex PCR. The run used an Illumina HiSeq 2000. The TCR beta CDR3 regions were amplified from RNA transcripts. For the first round of RT-PCR on the TCR CDR3, the HTBI primer set was used together with the Qiagen OneStep RT-PCR kit. TCRdb trimmed public reads at Q25 via fastp, called clones via MiXCR and kept in-frame beta chains. Rows matching on CDR3 protein sequence are summarized as one entry with the most common DNA and genes. This sample comprises about 380,000 distinct CDR3 sequences, roughly 13% of them detected only once. Approximately 10% of the sample goes to the ten largest clones. The source material was blood. The receptors shown here come from a woman aged 60-75 years with Graves' hyperthyroidism.

The table lists this clonotype with many counts. The CDR3 nucleotides read TGTGCCAGTAGTGGGAGCGGAGTCTGGAATACGCAGTATTTT. Translated, it gives CASSGSGVWNTQYF. The chain carries TRBV19 and TRBJ2-3, with D possibly TRBD2 on 5 matching bases. Looked up from germline, CDR1 is LNHDA and CDR2 is SQIVND (reference sequence). The CDR3 sequence is 14 residues long. Trimming took 5 bases from V and 7 from J, leaving 16 bases between them. The full variable domain, in which reference TRBV19 and TRBJ2-3 provide the parts outside the CDR3, is DGGITQSPKYLFRKEGQNVTLSCEQNLNHDAMYWYRQDPGQGLRLIYYSQIVNDFQKGDIAEGYSVSREKKESFPLTVTSAQKNPTAFYLCASSGSGVWNTQYFGPGTRLTVL.

This clonotype was counted ten times or more. The J gene is TRBJ2-7, the V gene TRBV2, with 7 positions matching TRBD2. The V segment lost 4 bases and the J segment 6 bases; nucleotides outside the gene matches: 3. Germline CDR1 reads SNHLY; CDR2 reads FYNNEI. The CDR3 is 12 amino acids. CDR3 DNA: TGTGCCAGCAGTGGGACTAGGAGCGAGCAGTACTTC. Residues: CASSGTRSEQYF.

As to this clonotype: A much larger clone is a single base away; this may be a read error. The V call is TRBV12-3 or TRBV12-4, the J call TRBJ2-5; TRBD2 matches 8 bases. V lost 8 bases and J lost 5; bases outside the gene matches: 10. There are 14 residues in the CDR3. In DNA, the CDR3 is TGTGCCAGCGGCCCGGGAGGGCCCGGGGAGACCCAGTACTTC. It codes for CASGPGGPGETQYF.

There are many counts of this clonotype. This chain joins TRBV11-2 and TRBJ1-3; the D gene is possibly TRBD1 (6 bases). Germline V CDR1 and CDR2: SGHAT, FQNNGV. Trimming shortened V by 1 base and J by 4 bases, and 14 bases separated the two germline ends. The CDR3 has 16 residues. The CDR3 nucleotides are TGTGCCAGCAGCTTAGTCCGGGGGCCAACGGGAAACACCATATATTTT. Amino acids: CASSLVRGPTGNTIYF.

The sample holds many counts of this clonotype. The V gene is TRBV3-1, the J gene TRBJ1-1; no reliable D call. With 0 bases removed from V and 0 bases from J, the gap between germline ends came to 11 bases. Per germline, CDR1 LGHDT and CDR2 YNNKEL (reference sequence). The CDR3 spans 16 residues. CDR3 amino acids: CASSQDDSAVNTEAFF. The CDR3 DNA is TGTGCCAGCAGCCAAGATGATAGCGCTGTGAACACTGAAGCTTTCTTT.

DNA for the CDR3: TGTGCCAGCAGTGATATCAGAGGGGCCGGCTACACCTTC. This sequence encodes CASSDIRGAGYTF. The chain links TRBV6-1 to TRBJ1-2, with D possibly being TRBD1 (5 bases). V lost 3 bases and J lost 8, with 13 bases in between. CDR1 MNHNS and CDR2 SASEGT come from the germline V gene. The CDR3 is made up of 13 amino acids.

This clonotype was seen at least ten times. V and J are TRBV7-9 and TRBJ2-7; D is uncertain. With 4 bases removed from V and 4 bases from J, the gap between germline ends came to 17 bases. The CDR3 has 15 amino acids. Germline CDR1 and CDR2: SEHNR and FQNEAQ (reference sequence). Written as DNA, the CDR3 is TGTGCCAGCAGCTCCAGACACACCCCAATTTACGAGCAGTACTTC. Its protein is CASSSRHTPIYEQYF.

The sample holds many counts of this clonotype. The gene calls are TRBV30 and TRBJ2-2; D not certain. Germline V gene data show CDR1 as GTSNPN and CDR2 as SVGIG (reference sequence). V was trimmed by 0 bases and J by 4 bases, leaving 12 bases between them. CDR3 length equals 15 residues. CDR3 nucleotide sequence: TGTGCCTGGAGTGTAAAGGGCCTCTCCACCGGGGAGCTGTTTTTT. Protein: CAWSVKGLSTGELFF.

The genes are TRBV7-6 and TRBJ1-3; D might be TRBD1 (5 bases). V was cut by 0 bases and J by 4 bases, with 16 bases left in between. Germline V gene lookup returns CDR1 SGHVS and CDR2 FNYEAQ. This CDR3 region has 17 residues. The CDR3 is CASSLAPRGARGNTIYF. CDR3 DNA: TGTGCCAGCAGCTTAGCGCCCCGAGGGGCGAGAGGAAACACCATATATTTT.

This clonotype was detected ten times or more. The chain carries TRBV20-1 and TRBJ2-7; tentatively, D is TRBD1 or TRBD2 (5 bases each). Trimming took off 0 bases at V and 5 bases at J, with 14 bases between the two ends. The CDR3 extends over 14 amino acids. The germline V gene has CDR1 DFQATT and CDR2 SNEGSKA (reference sequence). CDR3 coding DNA: TGCAGTGCTAGAGATCATCAAGGGACCAACGAGCAGTACTTC. Translated: CSARDHQGTNEQYF.

This clonotype has more than one count but fewer than ten. The chain couples TRBV7-2 to TRBJ1-5; no firm D call. The CDR3 length is 14 residues. Germline CDR1 is SGHTA and CDR2 is FQGNSA. V was shortened by 6 bases and J by 7 bases, with 16 bases between the two germline ends. The CDR3 bases are TGTGCCAGCAGACCATCCGTTGGTTGGCAGCCCCAGCATTTT. It translates to CASRPSVGWQPQHF.

This clonotype appeared a few times. V is TRBV6-2 or TRBV6-3 and J is TRBJ2-5; D uncertain. The CDR3 contains 12 residues. The V end lost 0 bases, the J end lost 5 bases, and 4 bases lay between the germline ends. Germline CDR1 and CDR2: MNHEY and SVGEGT. CDR3 nucleotides: TGTGCCAGCAGTTACTCTGACGAGACCCAGTACTTC. The encoded protein is CASSYSDETQYF.

This clonotype was recorded at least ten times. The chain has TRBV7-9 and TRBJ2-5; D gene uncertain. CDR3 length: 15 amino acids. Germline V CDR1 and CDR2: SEHNR, FQNEAQ (reference sequence). V gave up 5 bases and J gave up 1 base, with 14 bases separating them. CDR3 bases: TGTGCCAGCAGCCCTTCCGTCCGGTCCCAAGAGACCCAGTACTTC. Translating gives CASSPSVRSQETQYF.

This clonotype was detected ten times or more. This chain joins TRBV30 and TRBJ2-4; 10 bases align to TRBD1. The CDR3 has 16 amino acids. The V segment lost 4 bases and the J segment 0 bases; nucleotides outside the gene matches: 6. Germline V gene data show CDR1 as GTSNPN and CDR2 as SVGIG (reference sequence). The CDR3, as DNA: TGTGCCTGGAATGCGGGACAGGGGATAGCCAAAAACATTCAGTACTTC. This translates into CAWNAGQGIAKNIQYF.

This clonotype has only a few counts. J is TRBJ2-5 and V is TRBV4-1; 10 nucleotides align to TRBD2. V trimming: 3 bases; J trimming: 0 bases; junction bases outside the gene matches: 4. The CDR3 is 16 amino acids. Germline values: CDR1 MGHRA, CDR2 YSYEKL. CDR3: CASSQGTSANQETQYF. CDR3 bases: TGCGCCAGCAGCCAGGGGACTAGCGCGAACCAAGAGACCCAGTACTTC.

This clonotype was found once. This chain joins TRBV11-2 and TRBJ2-7, with 9 bases matching TRBD1. The CDR3 totals 13 residues. J was trimmed by 6 bases and V by 5 bases; bases with no gene match: 5. Germline CDR1 and CDR2: SGHAT and FQNNGV. CDR3 nucleotides: TGTGCCAGCAGCCAGGGGACAGGGCTCGAGCAGTACTTC. Its translation: CASSQGTGLEQYF.

This clonotype was observed a handful of times. The V and J genes are TRBV6-5 and TRBJ2-7; D not resolved. CDR3 size: 13 residues. The germline CDR1 and CDR2 sequences are MNHEY and SVGAGI. Trimming cost V 0 bases and J 1 base, with 4 bases left between them. The CDR3 spells CASSYSNSYEQYF. CDR3 sequence (DNA): TGTGCCAGCAGTTACTCCAATTCCTACGAGCAGTACTTC.

This clonotype was counted ten times or more. V gene TRBV28 combines with J gene TRBJ1-5; unclear D gene. The CDR3 is made up of 14 amino acids. Germline V gene data show CDR1 as MDHEN and CDR2 as SYDVKM. Trimming shortened V by 5 bases and J by 3 bases, and 11 bases separated the two germline ends. CDR3 sequence reads: CASSVYLDNQPQHF. CDR3 DNA: TGTGCCAGCAGTGTTTATCTTGACAATCAGCCCCAGCATTTT.

This clonotype appeared many times. The genes are TRBV7-9 and TRBJ1-4, with 7 positions matching TRBD1. The germline CDR1 and CDR2 sequences are SEHNR and FQNEAQ (reference sequence). Trimming at V came to 3 bases and at J to 5 bases, leaving 9 bases not matched to a gene. The length of the CDR3 is 16 residues. The CDR3 here is CASSFVPGQRNEKLFF. Written as DNA, the CDR3 is TGTGCCAGCAGCTTCGTCCCGGGACAGAGAAATGAAAAACTGTTTTTT.

This chain links TRBV2 with TRBJ2-1, with TRBD1 as a possible D gene (5 bases). The germline gives CDR1 SNHLY, CDR2 FYNNEI. Trimming took off 5 bases at V and 1 base at J, with 12 bases between the two ends. The CDR3 extends over 15 amino acids. The CDR3 sequence is CASSLRAPSYNEQFF. The CDR3 DNA sequence: TGTGCCAGCAGTCTCAGGGCCCCGTCCTACAATGAGCAGTTCTTC.

This clonotype was observed at least ten times. The J gene is TRBJ2-2, the V gene TRBV6-2 or TRBV6-3; D uncertain. This CDR3 contains 16 residues. V was shortened by 5 bases and J by 2 bases, with 15 bases between the two germline ends. Germline CDR1 is MNHEY and CDR2 is SVGEGT. The chain's CDR3 is CASSRSWTTNTGELFF. CDR3 nucleotides: TGTGCCAGCAGTCGCTCCTGGACCACAAACACCGGGGAGCTGTTTTTT.